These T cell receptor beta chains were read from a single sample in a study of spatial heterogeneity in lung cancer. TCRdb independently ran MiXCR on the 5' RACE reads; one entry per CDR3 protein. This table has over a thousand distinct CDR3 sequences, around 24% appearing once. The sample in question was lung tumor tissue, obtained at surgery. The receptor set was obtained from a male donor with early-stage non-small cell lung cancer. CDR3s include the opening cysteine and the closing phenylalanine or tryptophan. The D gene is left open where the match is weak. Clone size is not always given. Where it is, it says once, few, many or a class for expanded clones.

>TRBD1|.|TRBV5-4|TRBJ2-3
TGTGCCAGCAGCCTGAGGACAGGGAGCACAGATACGCAGTATTTT
CASSLRTGSTDTQYF
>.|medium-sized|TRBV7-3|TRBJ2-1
TGTGCCAGCAGCCCCGTGATGGGAGAGGGCAATGAGCAGTTCTTC
CASSPVMGEGNEQFF
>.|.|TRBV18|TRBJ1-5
TGTGCCAGCTCACCACAGGGTCGCAATCAGCCCCAGCATTTT
CASSPQGRNQPQHF
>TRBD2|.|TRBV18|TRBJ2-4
TGTGCCAGCTCTCCTATCCCCGGGTCCGGGACTAGTGCCATTCAGTACTTC
CASSPIPGSGTSAIQYF
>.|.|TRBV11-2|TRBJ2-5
TGTGCCAGCAGCCTGTCGACTAGCCAAGAGACCCAGTACTTC
CASSLSTSQETQYF
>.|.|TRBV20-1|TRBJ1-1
TGCAGTGCTAAACGAACGGGGGACACTGAAGCTTTCTTT
CSAKRTGDTEAFF
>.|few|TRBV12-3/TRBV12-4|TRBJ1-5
TGTGCCAGCAGTTCTAGAGGTGGCAATCAGCCCCAGCATTTT
CASSSRGGNQPQHF
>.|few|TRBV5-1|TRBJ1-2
TGCGCCAGCAGCTGGGACAAAAGCTATGGCTACACCTTC
CASSWDKSYGYTF
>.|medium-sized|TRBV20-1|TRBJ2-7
TGCAGTGCTAGAACGGTCAACTACGAGCAGTACTTC
CSARTVNYEQYF
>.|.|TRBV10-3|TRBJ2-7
TGTGCCATCAGTGAGCCTCGTGGACACTCCTACGAGCAGTACTTC
CAISEPRGHSYEQYF
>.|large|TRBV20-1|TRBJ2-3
TGCAGTGCTAGAGTATCTGGTCGACGGGAGACCAGGGATACGCAGTATTTT
CSARVSGRRETRDTQYF
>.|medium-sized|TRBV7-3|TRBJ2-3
TGTGCCAGCAGCCCGGGGGGCACAGATACGCAGTATTTT
CASSPGGTDTQYF
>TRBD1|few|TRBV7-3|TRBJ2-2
TGTGCCAGCAGCCCCGGGACAGCCAATGTCGGGGAGCTGTTTTTT
CASSPGTANVGELFF
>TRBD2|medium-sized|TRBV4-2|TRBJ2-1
TGTGCCAGCAGCCTCCGGACTAGCGGGAGGGCCGACAATGAGCAGTTCTTC
CASSLRTSGRADNEQFF
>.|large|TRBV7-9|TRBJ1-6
TGTGCCAGCGGCGGGGACGGGAATAGTAATTCACCCCTCCATTTT
CASGGDGNSNSPLHF
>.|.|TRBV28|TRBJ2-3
TGTGCCAGCAGTTTATCCCCGCTAGCGACCAGCACAGATACGCAGTATTTT
CASSLSPLATSTDTQYF
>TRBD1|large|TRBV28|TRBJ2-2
TGTGCCAGCAGTCCAACGACAGGGAGCACCGGGGAGCTGTTTTTT
CASSPTTGSTGELFF
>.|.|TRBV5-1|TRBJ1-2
TGCGCCAGCAGCTTGGGCCTTAACTATGGCTACACCTTC
CASSLGLNYGYTF
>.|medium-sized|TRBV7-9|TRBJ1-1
TGTGCCAGCAGATTCGGGTCCACTATGAACACTGAAGCTTTCTTT
CASRFGSTMNTEAFF
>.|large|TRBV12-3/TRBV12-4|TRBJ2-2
TGTGCCAGCAGTCCGCAATCGACCGGGGAGCTGTTTTTT
CASSPQSTGELFF
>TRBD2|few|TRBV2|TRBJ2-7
TGTGCCGGCCTTCGACTAGCGGGGGGCTCCTACGAGCAGTACTTC
CAGLRLAGGSYEQYF
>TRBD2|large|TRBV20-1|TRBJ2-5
TGCAGTGCTAGAGGAAGACTAGCGGAATCAGAGACCCAGTACTTC
CSARGRLAESETQYF
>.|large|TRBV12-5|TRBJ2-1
TGTGCTAGTGGTCCCGGACTGGGCTACAATGAGCAGTTCTTC
CASGPGLGYNEQFF
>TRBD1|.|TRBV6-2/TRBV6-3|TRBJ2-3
TGTGCCAGCAGCTGGGGACAGGTAACAGATACGCAGTATTTT
CASSWGQVTDTQYF
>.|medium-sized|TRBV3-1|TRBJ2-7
TGTGCCAGCAGCCAAGAATCGGGACCCGCCATGGACGAGCAGTACTTC
CASSQESGPAMDEQYF
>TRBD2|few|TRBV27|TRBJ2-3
TGTGCCAGCAGTTTAGGCGGGAGGTCAACAGATACGCAGTATTTT
CASSLGGRSTDTQYF
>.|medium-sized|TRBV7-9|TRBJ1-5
TGTGCCAGCAGCCTAGAGGGCAGGATCAATCAGCCCCAGCATTTT
CASSLEGRINQPQHF
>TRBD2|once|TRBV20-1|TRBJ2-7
TGCAGTGCTAGGCTAGCGGGAGGGCGAGGCGAGCAGTACTTC
CSARLAGGRGEQYF
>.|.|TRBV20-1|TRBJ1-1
TGCAGTGCTTCACGAGCGGGATGGGGAGCTTTCTTT
CSASRAGWGAFF
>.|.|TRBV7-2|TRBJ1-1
TGTGCCAGCAGCTTAGAAGTAACAGGGCTTGAAGCTTTCTTT
CASSLEVTGLEAFF
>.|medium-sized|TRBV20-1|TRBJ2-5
TGCAGTGCTAGTGACAGTTTTGAGACCCAGTACTTC
CSASDSFETQYF
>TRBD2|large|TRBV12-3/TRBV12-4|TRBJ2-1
TGTGCCAGCAGTGCGGGGACTAGCGGGAGAGGGGGCAATGAGCAGTTCTTC
CASSAGTSGRGGNEQFF
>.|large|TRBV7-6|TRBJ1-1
TGTGCCAGCAGCTTATATACCAGCGCGGGGGGCGCCAGGATGAACACTGAAGCTTTCTTT
CASSLYTSAGGARMNTEAFF
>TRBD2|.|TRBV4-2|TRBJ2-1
TGTGCCAGCAGCCAAGATTTAAGCGGGGTACCCCCCTCCTACAATGAGCAGTTCTTC
CASSQDLSGVPPSYNEQFF
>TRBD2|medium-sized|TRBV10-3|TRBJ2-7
TGTGCCGCCTCTAGCGGATCCTACGAGCAGTACTTC
CAASSGSYEQYF
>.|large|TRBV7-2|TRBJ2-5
TGTGCCAGCAGCTTAGCGGGCGGGTTGGAGACCCAGTACTTC
CASSLAGGLETQYF
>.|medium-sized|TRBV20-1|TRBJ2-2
TGCAGTGCTGAAACGCAGGGTCCCGGGGAGCTGTTTTTT
CSAETQGPGELFF
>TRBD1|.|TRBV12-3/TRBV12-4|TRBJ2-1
TGTGCCAGCAGTTTAAACAGGGGGCAGGTCAATGAGCAGTTCTTC
CASSLNRGQVNEQFF
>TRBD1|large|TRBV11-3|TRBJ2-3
TGTGCCAGCAGCTTAGGGACAGGAAGGACAGATACGCAGTATTTT
CASSLGTGRTDTQYF
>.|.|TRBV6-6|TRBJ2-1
TGTGCCAGCAGTTATGACTACCGCGCGTATGAGCAGTTCTTC
CASSYDYRAYEQFF
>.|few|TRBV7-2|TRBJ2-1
TGTGCCAGCAGCTTACAGCGGTACAATGAGCAGTTCTTC
CASSLQRYNEQFF
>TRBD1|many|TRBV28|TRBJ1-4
TGTGCCAGCAGCCGACGGCAGGGGGCCGGTGAAAAACTGTTTTTT
CASSRRQGAGEKLFF
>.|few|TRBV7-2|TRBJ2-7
TGTGCCTCTACCCGGGCAGGGGCCTACGAGCAGTACTTC
CASTRAGAYEQYF
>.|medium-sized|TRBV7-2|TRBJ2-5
TGTGCCAGCAGCTTAGAAGGGGGGCAAAAGACCCAGTACTTC
CASSLEGGQKTQYF
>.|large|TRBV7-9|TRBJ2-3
TGTGCCAGCAGACCCCGTGTAGATACGCAGTATTTT
CASRPRVDTQYF
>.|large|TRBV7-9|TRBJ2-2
TGTGCCAGCAGCTTCTCCGCCGGGGAGCTGTTTTTT
CASSFSAGELFF
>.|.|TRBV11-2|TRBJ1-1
TGTGCCAGCAGCTCAGACACGCGTCGGGCTGAAGCTTTCTTT
CASSSDTRRAEAFF
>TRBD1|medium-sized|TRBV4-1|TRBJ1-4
TGCGCCAGCAGCCAAGGGACAGGATTGCATGGACGTGAAAAACTGTTTTTT
CASSQGTGLHGREKLFF
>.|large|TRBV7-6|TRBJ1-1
TGTGCCAGCAGCCCCGGGTCCGGGCGGGGAAACACTGAAGCTTTCTTT
CASSPGSGRGNTEAFF
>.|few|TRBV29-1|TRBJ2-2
TGCAGCGGCCTTTTCGGGAAGCAGACCGGGGAGCTGTTTTTT
CSGLFGKQTGELFF
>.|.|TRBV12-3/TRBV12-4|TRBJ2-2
TGTGCCAGCGGTGGGGGAGACACCGGGGAGCTGTTTTTT
CASGGGDTGELFF
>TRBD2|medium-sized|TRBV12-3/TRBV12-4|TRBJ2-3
TGTGCCAGCAGTTTTCCTAGCGGGGGCACAGATACGCAGTATTTT
CASSFPSGGTDTQYF
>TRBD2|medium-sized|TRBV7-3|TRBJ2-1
TGTGCCAGCAGCTTAACAACGCCTAGCGGACGATACAATGAGCAGTTCTTC
CASSLTTPSGRYNEQFF
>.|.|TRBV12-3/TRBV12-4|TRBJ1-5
TGTGCCAGCAGTCAGCAGGGATATAGCAATCAGCCCCAGCATTTT
CASSQQGYSNQPQHF
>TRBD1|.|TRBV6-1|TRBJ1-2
TGTGCCAGCAGTGAAAGGGGAACCGGGACAGGGAGTGCCTATGGCTACACCTTC
CASSERGTGTGSAYGYTF
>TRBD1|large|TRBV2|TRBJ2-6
TGTGCCAGCGATACCGGGACAGGGGCGCCTGGGGCCAACGTCCTGACTTTC
CASDTGTGAPGANVLTF
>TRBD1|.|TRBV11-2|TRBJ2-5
TGTGCCAGCAGCCAAGGGACAGGGGGCTGGGAGACCCAGTACTTC
CASSQGTGGWETQYF